This TCR beta chain was identified during a study of T cell repertoires in cytomegalovirus infection. About the study: It was recently identified HLA-C-restricted and well-studied HLA-B-restricted CMV epitopes that the study used. It was the public TCR beta signatures that indicated both CMV infection and matching HLA type. Whole-study results and caveats: In two of eight donors, the top clonotype was HLA-C-restricted CMV-specific. Of the TCR beta families, the public ones yielded a cumulative frequency that identified carriers of CMV plus the relevant HLA.

A remark on this clonotype: Its antigen is currently unknown.

CDR1 is MNHNY and CDR2 is SVGAGI in the germline V gene (reference sequence). The V and J ends lost 2 bases and 9 bases respectively, with 11 bases between them. The CDR3 spans 13 residues. TCRdb reprocessed the reads with MiXCR, giving one entry per CDR3 protein. The table shows around 750,000 distinct CDR3 sequences, with approximately 29% occurring only once. The V gene is TRBV6-6, the J gene TRBJ2-1; D is possibly TRBD1 or TRBD2 (5 bases each). This TCR was sampled from a human donor in good health (CMV status not recorded). Some clones in this sample may be carry-over from other donors' samples. The material sequenced was cultured CD8+ T cells from PBMCs, taken from culture after CMV antigen stimulation. The CDR3 nucleotides are TGTGCCAGCAGTTACAATGGGGGAACTGAGCAGTTCTTC. Residues: CASSYNGGTEQFF.